This T cell receptor beta chain was identified during a study of blood T cell repertoires in COVID-19. Study background: Donors in the United States, Italy and Spain gave samples during acute or convalescent COVID-19.

In the original workflow: Researchers report that nucleated cell counts were estimated from reference gene primer amplification. Generated by immunoSEQ multiplex PCR, the TCRdb table keeps only in-frame clones and is missing some. V and J calls and clone size are those listed in that table; D and trimming were worked out from the DNA. The table includes around 700,000 clones, approximately 90% detected once. This CDR3 has 15 amino acids. Trimming cost V 2 bases and J 6 bases, with 16 bases left between them. The germline gives CDR1 LNHNV, CDR2 YYDKDF (reference sequence). The receptor's source is a woman aged 18-29 years with acute or convalescent COVID-19. The sample consisted of peripheral blood. This rearrangement joins TRBV15 to TRBJ1-2, with D possibly TRBD1 on 5 matching bases. The CDR3 region has the DNA TGTGCCACCAGCAGAAAAGGGGCCTGGGATAATGGCTACACCTTC. It yields the protein CATSRKGAWDNGYTF.